This TCR beta chain was sequenced in a study of blood T cell repertoires in COVID-19. A word on this clone: The sample holds other DNA sequences that translate to the same CDR3.

The CDR3 loop spans 15 amino acids. The V end lost 1 base, the J end lost 2 bases, and 11 bases lay between the germline ends. Germline V gene data show CDR1 as MGHRA and CDR2 as YSYEKL. Sequencing used immunoSEQ multiplex PCR; TCRdb keeps in-frame clones, though not all of them. The table shows about 400,000 clones, with more than 75% occurring only once. Sequenced input: peripheral blood. The source is a human donor in a cohort sampled during active COVID-19. The chain employs TRBV4-1 and TRBJ1-2; D is ambiguous. CDR3 sequence reads: CASSQAAGENYGYTF. CDR3 nucleotide sequence: TGCGCCAGCAGCCAAGCGGCCGGGGAGAACTATGGCTACACCTTC.